Listed here are 11 T cell receptor beta chains from one sample, sequenced in a study of blood T cell repertoires in COVID-19. Libraries were prepared by immunoSEQ multiplex PCR; TCRdb keeps only in-frame clonotypes and omits some of them. The sample includes roughly 180,000 clones, about four fifths of them seen just once. What was sequenced was peripheral blood. These receptors came from a human donor in a cohort sampled during active COVID-19.

This chain uses TRBV2 with TRBJ2-6, with 10 bases matching TRBD1. The CDR3 is 18 residues long. Trimming removed 7 bases from V and 0 bases from J; junction bases left unmatched: 9. Germline V lookup: CDR1 SNHLY, CDR2 FYNNEI. CDR3 nucleotide sequence: TGTGCCAGCACTCGAACGGGACAGGGGACCTCTGGGGCCAACGTCCTGACTTTC. Amino acids: CASTRTGQGTSGANVLTF.

This clone was observed once. V and J are TRBV6-2 or TRBV6-3 and TRBJ2-2; 9 bases match TRBD2. Looked up from germline, CDR1 is MNHEY and CDR2 is SVGEGT. CDR3 length: 17 residues. Trimming cost V 0 bases and J 4 bases; bases outside gene matches: 6. The CDR3 sequence: CASSYSSLAGSTGELFF. Written as DNA, the CDR3 is TGTGCCAGCAGTTACTCGTCTCTAGCGGGGAGCACCGGGGAGCTGTTTTTT.

The chain carries TRBV9 and TRBJ1-4; D might be TRBD1 (6 bases). V lost 3 bases and J 0 bases, leaving 9 bases between the germline ends. Germline values: CDR1 SGDLS, CDR2 YYNGEE. CDR3 size: 15 residues. CDR3 amino acids: CASSAGVATNEKLFF. CDR3 nucleotide sequence: TGTGCCAGCAGCGCAGGGGTTGCAACTAATGAAAAACTGTTTTTT.

The chain couples TRBV2 to TRBJ2-7; TRBD2 agrees at 10 bases. This CDR3 is 11 amino acids long. The V gene end was trimmed by 6 bases and the J gene end by 7 bases; junction bases not matched to a gene: 0. Germline loops: CDR1 SNHLY, CDR2 FYNNEI. For the CDR3, the DNA is TGTGCCAGCAGGGGACTAGCGGAGCAGTACTTC. Amino acid sequence: CASRGLAEQYF. The whole variable domain, filled in from reference TRBV2 and TRBJ2-7, reads EPEVTQTPSHQVTQMGQEVILRCVPISNHLYFYWYRQILGQKVEFLVSFYNNEISEKSEIFDDQFSVERPDGSNFTLKIRSTKLEDSAMYFCASRGLAEQYFGPGTRLTVT.

This clone was recorded a few times. The gene calls are TRBV7-9 and TRBJ2-6, with 13 bases aligning to TRBD2. V was pared by 7 bases and J by 3 bases, with 12 bases of the junction left unmatched. CDR1 is SEHNR and CDR2 is FQNEAQ in the germline V gene (reference sequence). This CDR3 is built from 19 residues. The CDR3 region has the DNA TGTGCCAGCACCGAATCCGGGACTAGCGGGGCGGGTGGGGCCAACGTCCTGACTTTC. Protein: CASTESGTSGAGGANVLTF.

CDR3: CASSSSGGGTDTQYF. CDR3 nucleotides: TGTGCCAGCAGTTCTAGCGGGGGGGGCACAGATACGCAGTATTTT. The chain joins TRBV6-5 to TRBJ2-3; 12 positions match TRBD2. Per the germline V gene, CDR1 is MNHEY and CDR2 is SVGAGI. V lost 4 bases and J lost 1; bases outside the gene matches: 0. CDR3 length: 15 amino acids.

The J gene is TRBJ1-1, the V gene TRBV11-1; the D gene is possibly TRBD1 (6 bases). Trimming shortened V by 5 bases and J by 2 bases, and 12 bases separated the two germline ends. The CDR3 totals 14 residues. From germline, CDR1 is SGHAT and CDR2 FQDESV (reference sequence). The chain's CDR3 is CASSEDSGNTEAFF. As DNA, the CDR3 is TGTGCCAGCAGCGAGGACAGTGGAAACACTGAAGCTTTCTTT.

The chain joins TRBV19 to TRBJ1-2; 7 bases align to TRBD1. The V gene's germline CDR1 is LNHDA and CDR2 SQIVND (reference sequence). The CDR3 runs to 14 residues. Trimming at V came to 4 bases and at J to 8 bases, leaving 10 bases not matched to a gene. This chain's CDR3 is CASSTDRDSGGYTF. CDR3 DNA: TGTGCCAGTAGTACCGACCGGGACAGCGGAGGCTACACCTTC.

The table lists this clone with a few counts. The sample holds other DNA sequences that translate to the same CDR3. This chain connects TRBV19 to TRBJ2-7; 8 positions match TRBD2. CDR1 is LNHDA and CDR2 is SQIVND in the germline V gene (reference sequence). Trimming cost V 5 bases and J 4 bases; bases outside gene matches: 4. This CDR3 comprises 13 residues. CDR3 nucleotide sequence: TGTGCCAGTAGTCCGGGACTAGTGTACGAGCAGTACTTC. Translation gives CASSPGLVYEQYF.

The chain's CDR3 is CASSLDEAGGFSDTQYF. The CDR3 bases are TGTGCCAGCAGCTTAGATGAAGCGGGGGGGTTCTCAGATACGCAGTATTTT. The chain combines TRBV7-6 with TRBJ2-3, with 10 bases fitting TRBD2. The ends lost 1 base at V and 4 bases at J; junction bases unmatched: 8. CDR1 is SGHVS, CDR2 FNYEAQ, per germline. CDR3 size: 17 residues.

The rearrangement links TRBV10-3 to TRBJ1-6; TRBD1 is a possible D gene (5 bases). Germline CDR1 is ENHRY and CDR2 is SYGVKD. The CDR3 runs to 14 residues. V lost 2 bases and J lost 7, with 9 bases in between. The CDR3 nucleotides read TGTGCCATCAGTGAGACAGGAGGGAATTCACCCCTCCACTTT. Protein: CAISETGGNSPLHF.